These 9 T cell receptor beta chains came from one sample sequenced in a study of blood T cells in healthy people across ages. It was with a sample-barcoded 5' primer and a J-beta primer mix that a second PCR of roughly 7 to 12 cycles was run. TCRdb analysed the 5' RACE reads with MiXCR anew, one entry per CDR3 protein. The table has roughly 680,000 distinct CDR3 sequences, under 65% seen once. The material sequenced was blood. Every receptor here comes from a woman of 80 years or more in good health.

For the CDR3, the DNA is TGTGCCAGCAGCAGACAGGGGGTTGAAGAGACCCAGTACTTC. It yields the protein CASSRQGVEETQYF. The chain uses TRBV28 and TRBJ2-5; 9 bases align to TRBD1. The trim removed 6 bases at V and 3 bases at J, leaving 5 bases unmatched. The CDR3 runs 14 residues. Germline V gene data show CDR1 as MDHEN and CDR2 as SYDVKM.

This clonotype occurred many times. V is TRBV5-1 and J is TRBJ2-1; 9 bases are a match to TRBD2. V dropped 2 bases and J dropped 0; count of bases not matched to a gene: 6. The CDR3 has 17 amino acids. Germline lookup yields CDR1 SGHRS and CDR2 YFSETQ. The CDR3 nucleotides read TGCGCCAGCAGCTTCCGGACTAGCGCGAGCTCCTACAATGAGCAGTTCTTC. This codes for CASSFRTSASSYNEQFF.

V usage is TRBV29-1 and J usage is TRBJ2-1; 8 nucleotides align to TRBD2. The CDR3 has 14 residues. Germline V CDR1 and CDR2: SQVTM, ANQGSEA. J was trimmed by 7 bases and V by 7 bases; bases with no gene match: 12. The CDR3 DNA sequence: TGCAGCGGCCTCTCTCGGGGGGGTGGTAATGAGCAGTTCTTC. Protein sequence: CSGLSRGGGNEQFF.

A word on this clonotype: A much larger clone sits a single nucleotide away, making a read error possible. The rearrangement joins TRBV5-1 to TRBJ1-2; a weak D match, TRBD1 (5 bases). V was trimmed by 4 bases and J by 8 bases, leaving 15 bases between them. Germline V CDR1 and CDR2: SGHRS, YFSETQ. This CDR3 is 13 amino acids long. CDR3 sequence reads: CASSVESGAGYTF. In nucleotides, the CDR3 is TGCGCCAGCAGCGTGGAATCCGGGGCCGGCTACACCTTC.

This clonotype was seen at least ten times. The genes are TRBV7-2 and TRBJ1-4, with 7 bases fitting TRBD1. Unmatched junction bases numbered 5, after V lost 5 bases and J lost 2 bases. Germline V CDR1 and CDR2: SGHTA, FQGNSA. This CDR3 comprises 15 residues. The CDR3 DNA follows: TGTGCCAGCAGCCCTCAGGGGGGTACTAATGAAAAACTGTTTTTT. It specifies CASSPQGGTNEKLFF.

There are many counts of this clonotype. The chain recombines TRBV5-1 with TRBJ1-2; the D is unclear. V was clipped by 2 bases and J by 2 bases, with 4 bases between them. From germline, CDR1 is SGHRS and CDR2 YFSETQ. The CDR3 totals 12 residues. The CDR3 DNA reads TGCGCCAGCAGCTTAGCGAACTATGGCTACACCTTC. It yields the protein CASSLANYGYTF.

Concerning this clonotype: A much more abundant neighbour one base away suggests this may be a read error. This chain joins TRBV12-3 or TRBV12-4 and TRBJ2-7, with 10 nucleotides matching TRBD2. CDR3 size: 15 residues. Germline trimming cut 6 bases from V and 7 bases from J; bases unmatched to any gene: 12. The CDR3 here is CASRRGASGRTEQYF. The CDR3 DNA reads TGTGCCAGCAGAAGGGGGGCTAGCGGGAGAACTGAGCAGTACTTC.

This clonotype was observed a single time. This sequence joins TRBV6-2 or TRBV6-3 and TRBJ2-3, with D perhaps TRBD1 (6 bases). Trimming removed 5 bases from V and 10 bases from J, with 16 bases in between. In germline, CDR1 is MNHEY, CDR2 SVGEGT. There are 13 residues in the CDR3. The CDR3 loop is CASSKEQGMAQYF. In nucleotides, the CDR3 is TGTGCCAGCAGTAAGGAGCAGGGGATGGCGCAGTATTTT.

This chain joins TRBV20-1 and TRBJ2-2; weak D call: TRBD2 (7 bases). The V gene's germline CDR1 is DFQATT and CDR2 SNEGSKA (reference sequence). This CDR3 comprises 15 residues. V lost 3 bases to trimming and J lost 4 bases, with 15 bases between them. Here the CDR3 DNA reads TGCAGTGCTAGGCCGGGGGGCCGAGGCACCGGGGAGCTGTTTTTT. This gives the protein CSARPGGRGTGELFF.